These 16 T cell receptor beta chains share one sample of origin, sequenced in a study of identical twins. One entry per CDR3 protein, called by TCRdb with MiXCR from the 5' RACE reads. Of 500,000 to 550,000 distinct CDR3 sequences listed, more than 20% are singletons. In addition, the sample was reused for a study of yellow fever vaccine responses in identical twins.

The sample taken for sequencing was CD4+ T cells sorted from blood. The origin of the receptors is a woman aged 18 to 35 in good health.

J is TRBJ2-1 and V is TRBV7-8, with a weak D call TRBD2 (6 bases). This CDR3 has 15 amino acids. V lost 5 bases and J lost 12, with 23 bases in between. Germline values: CDR1 SGHVS, CDR2 FQNEAQ. CDR3 coding DNA: TGTGCCAGCAGCCATAGGACTAACCTATTCCTGCGGCAGTTCTTC. This gives the protein CASSHRTNLFLRQFF.

This chain uses TRBV12-3 or TRBV12-4 with TRBJ2-3, with 15 bases that match TRBD2. This CDR3 is 20 amino acids long. With 5 bases clipped from V and 3 bases from J, the junction kept 15 bases outside the gene matches. The CDR3 protein is CASSPRGGTSGRRRTDTQYF. CDR3 in DNA: TGTGCCAGCAGTCCTAGAGGGGGGACTAGCGGGAGGAGGCGGACAGATACGCAGTATTTT.

The V gene is TRBV20-1, the J gene TRBJ2-1; D might be TRBD1 (6 bases). In germline, CDR1 is DFQATT, CDR2 SNEGSKA (reference sequence). CDR3 size: 17 residues. This CDR3 is CSVRGEGPRGPYNEQFF. The CDR3 coding sequence is TGCAGCGTCAGGGGAGAGGGACCCAGGGGTCCCTACAATGAGCAGTTCTTC.

This clonotype was observed a few times. The V and J genes are TRBV27 and TRBJ2-7, with D perhaps matching TRBD1 (6 bases). V was cut by 5 bases and J by 3 bases, with 17 bases left in between. Germline CDR1 MNHEY, CDR2 SMNVEV (reference sequence). The CDR3 length is 15 residues. The CDR3 loop reads CASSPQTGLNYEQYF. CDR3 bases: TGTGCCAGCAGTCCCCAAACAGGGCTTAACTACGAGCAGTACTTC.

The chain has TRBV10-3 and TRBJ2-1; 13 bases line up with TRBD2. CDR1 is ENHRY and CDR2 is SYGVKD in the germline V gene. The ends lost 3 bases at V and 0 bases at J; junction bases unmatched: 8. This CDR3 region has 19 residues. CDR3 amino acids: CAISERLAGGPSSYNEQFF. The CDR3, as DNA: TGTGCCATCAGTGAACGACTAGCGGGAGGTCCGAGCTCCTACAATGAGCAGTTCTTC.

V gene TRBV7-9 combines with J gene TRBJ1-3; D remains unclear. The length of the CDR3 is 16 residues. The V gene's germline CDR1 is SEHNR and CDR2 FQNEAQ (reference sequence). V lost 4 bases, J lost 0 bases, and 13 bases lay in between. The CDR3 region has the DNA TGTGCCAGCAGCTCGCCGGGCTCCAGCTCTGGAAACACCATATATTTT. Translation gives CASSSPGSSSGNTIYF. The whole variable domain, filled in from reference TRBV7-9 and TRBJ1-3, reads DTGVSQNPRHKITKRGQNVTFRCDPISEHNRLYWYRQTLGQGPEFLTYFQNEAQLEKSRLLSDRFSAERPKGSFSTLEIQRTEQGDSAMYLCASSSPGSSSGNTIYFGEGSWLTVV.

For the CDR3, the DNA is TGTGCCAGCAGTGTTTCGGGGGCCTACGAGCAGTACTTC. It specifies CASSVSGAYEQYF. V is TRBV2 and J is TRBJ2-7, with D maybe TRBD2 (6 bases). The length of the CDR3 is 13 residues. Trimming shortened V by 4 bases and J by 2 bases, and 9 bases separated the two germline ends. Germline CDR1 is SNHLY and CDR2 is FYNNEI.

This clonotype was seen only a few times. This chain uses TRBV3-1 with TRBJ2-5; tentatively, D is TRBD1 or TRBD2 (5 bases each). The V end was cut by 4 bases, the J end by 1 base, with 19 bases between. From germline, CDR1 is LGHDT and CDR2 YNNKEL (reference sequence). There are 17 residues in the CDR3. Written as DNA, the CDR3 is TGTGCCAGCAGCCCATTGAGAGAGGGGCAGACCCAAGAGACCCAGTACTTC. Its translation: CASSPLREGQTQETQYF.

The chain uses TRBV10-3 and TRBJ2-1; the match to TRBD2 covers 9 bases. The ends lost 10 bases at V and 6 bases at J; junction bases unmatched: 10. Germline CDR1 is ENHRY and CDR2 is SYGVKD. This CDR3 region has 14 residues. Written as DNA, the CDR3 is TGTGCCACCCGCTGGGCGGGGGGGACCAATGAGCAGTTCTTC. Amino acid sequence: CATRWAGGTNEQFF.

This clonotype was seen more than once but under ten times. The chain carries TRBV20-1 and TRBJ2-1, with 14 positions matching TRBD2. CDR3 size: 17 residues. V shed 6 bases and J 6 bases; nucleotides not matched to a gene: 13. Germline V gives CDR1 DFQATT, CDR2 SNEGSKA (reference sequence). Here the CDR3 reads CSANPAPGTSGSNEQFF. In DNA form, the CDR3 reads TGCAGTGCAAATCCCGCTCCCGGGACTAGCGGGAGCAATGAGCAGTTCTTC.

This clonotype was detected a few times. CDR3 in DNA: TGTGCCAGCAGTCCCGGGACCAAAGAGACCCAGTACTTC. Its translation is CASSPGTKETQYF. The chain carries TRBV28 and TRBJ2-5; D may be TRBD1 or TRBD2 (5 bases each). V was shortened by 5 bases and J by 3 bases, with 10 bases between the two germline ends. Looked up from germline, CDR1 is MDHEN and CDR2 is SYDVKM. The CDR3 runs to 13 residues.

The V call is TRBV5-1, the J call TRBJ2-7, with 7 bases aligning to TRBD2. Per the germline V gene, CDR1 is SGHRS and CDR2 is YFSETQ. The trim removed 4 bases at V and 6 bases at J, leaving 10 bases unmatched. The CDR3 loop spans 14 amino acids. CDR3: CASSPSGMRVEQYF. The CDR3 region has the DNA TGCGCCAGCAGCCCAAGCGGGATGCGTGTCGAGCAGTACTTC. Variable domain in full (rest from reference TRBV5-1 and TRBJ2-7): KAGVTQTPRYLIKTRGQQVTLSCSPISGHRSVSWYQQTPGQGLQFLFEYFSETQRNKGNFPGRFSGRQFSNSRSEMNVSTLELGDSALYLCASSPSGMRVEQYFGPGTRLTVT.

The J gene is TRBJ2-5, the V gene TRBV9; D perhaps matches TRBD2 (5 bases). Per germline, CDR1 SGDLS and CDR2 YYNGEE. The V end was cut by 2 bases, the J end by 4 bases, with 9 bases between. This CDR3 spans 13 amino acids. In nucleotides, the CDR3 is TGTGCCAGCAGCGTTTCGGGGAGAGAGACCCAGTACTTC. Its protein product is CASSVSGRETQYF.

J is TRBJ1-1 and V is TRBV18; 9 bases line up with TRBD1. CDR1 KGHSH and CDR2 LQKENI come from the germline V gene. The V segment lost 7 bases and the J segment 4 bases; nucleotides outside the gene matches: 4. The CDR3 extends over 13 amino acids. The CDR3 protein is CASLGQGTTEAFF. As DNA, the CDR3 is TGTGCCAGCTTAGGACAGGGGACCACTGAAGCTTTCTTT.

In its sample, this clonotype was seen a few times. The chain recombines TRBV2 with TRBJ2-1, with 7 nucleotides matching TRBD2. V shed 3 bases, J shed 0 bases, and the junction held 8 bases outside the gene matches. The CDR3 length is 17 residues. Per germline, CDR1 SNHLY and CDR2 FYNNEI. CDR3 in DNA: TGTGCCAGCAGTGAGGAAGGACTAGGAAGCTCCTACAATGAGCAGTTCTTC. It specifies CASSEEGLGSSYNEQFF. The entire variable domain, with the rest obtained from reference TRBV2 and TRBJ2-1, is as follows: EPEVTQTPSHQVTQMGQEVILRCVPISNHLYFYWYRQILGQKVEFLVSFYNNEISEKSEIFDDQFSVERPDGSNFTLKIRSTKLEDSAMYFCASSEEGLGSSYNEQFFGPGTRLTVL.

The sample holds many counts of this clonotype. The chain uses TRBV20-1 and TRBJ2-1; 12 bases fit TRBD2. The ends lost 1 base at V and 3 bases at J; junction bases unmatched: 10. Germline CDR1 is DFQATT and CDR2 is SNEGSKA (reference sequence). The CDR3 has 18 amino acids. Here the CDR3 reads CSARVGFRLAGDYNEQFF. The CDR3, as DNA: TGCAGTGCTAGAGTCGGGTTTAGACTAGCGGGAGACTACAATGAGCAGTTCTTC.